This T cell receptor beta chain was identified in a study of cytomegalovirus exposure and HLA in healthy donors. For the study at large: Tens of millions of unique TCR sequences came from HLA-typed donors in an early release. Study-wide results and limits: The study put some 160 TCR beta chains on its list as cytomegalovirus-associated. Analysis was performed later, and it showed HLA-associated TCR beta chains to be more clonally expanded than equally common others.

V gave up 0 bases and J gave up 8 bases, with 11 bases separating them. The V gene's germline CDR1 is SGHDT and CDR2 YYEEEE. The CDR3 runs to 13 residues. 60 Vbeta and 13 Jbeta primers were used in PCR. Sequencing used immunoSEQ multiplex PCR; TCRdb keeps in-frame clones, though not all of them. Of 150,000 or so clones in the sample, 77% were seen once. Of note for this clone: Its matching antigen is unknown.

The TCR sequence derives from a woman aged 25 to 39 in good health and CMV-seronegative. The specimen was PBMCs. This chain links TRBV5-6 with TRBJ1-1; D unclear. The CDR3 spells CASSLVSSGEAFF. In DNA form, the CDR3 reads TGTGCCAGCAGCTTGGTGTCTTCGGGGGAAGCTTTCTTT.